A single sample gave rise to the 19 T cell receptor beta chains below, sequenced in a study of blood T cell repertoires in COVID-19. Repertoires were generated with immunoSEQ multiplex PCR, while TCRdb's copy carries only in-frame clones and drops some. The profile covers around 130,000 clones, with roughly 90% appearing a single time and about 4% taken by the ten largest. The sample was peripheral blood. The receptors come from a man aged 50-59 years with active COVID-19.

At least ten counts were recorded for this clone. This chain links TRBV12-3 or TRBV12-4 with TRBJ1-1; weak D call: TRBD1 (6 bases). The CDR3 totals 12 residues. V lost 1 base, J lost 7 bases, and 7 bases lay in between. The DNA of the CDR3 is TGTGCCAGCAGTTTAGTACAGGGTGAAGCTTTCTTT. Translated: CASSLVQGEAFF.

The chain uses TRBV2 and TRBJ2-1, with 9 bases aligning to TRBD1. The V gene's germline CDR1 is SNHLY and CDR2 FYNNEI. V was clipped by 8 bases and J by 6 bases; unmatched bases: 8. The CDR3 contains 14 residues. The chain's CDR3 is CASSGQGGTNEQFF. Written as DNA, the CDR3 is TGTGCCAGCTCGGGACAGGGAGGGACCAATGAGCAGTTCTTC.

The chain combines TRBV11-2 with TRBJ1-5; no definite D call. The germline V and J ends were trimmed by 2 bases and 5 bases, with 7 bases remaining between them. Germline CDR1 is SGHAT and CDR2 is FQNNGV. The CDR3 is 13 residues long. This CDR3 reads CASSLNSHQPQHF. CDR3 DNA: TGTGCCAGCAGCTTAAACAGCCATCAGCCCCAGCATTTT.

This clone was found a few times. This chain connects TRBV10-2 to TRBJ2-7, with a weak D call TRBD2 (6 bases). Germline lookup yields CDR1 WSHSY and CDR2 SAAADI. Trimming shortened V by 4 bases and J by 4 bases, and 11 bases separated the two germline ends. This CDR3 region has 13 residues. CDR3 loop: CASSVGTQYEQYF. Written as DNA, the CDR3 is TGCGCCAGCAGTGTTGGGACTCAATACGAGCAGTACTTC.

The chain carries TRBV5-5 and TRBJ1-1; D call uncertain. Trimming removed 2 bases from V and 2 bases from J, with 10 bases in between. Looked up from germline, CDR1 is SGHKS and CDR2 is YYEKEE (reference sequence). CDR3 length equals 14 residues. CDR3 residues: CASSLQQRNTEAFF. CDR3 bases: TGTGCCAGCAGCTTACAACAGAGAAACACTGAAGCTTTCTTT.

This sequence joins TRBV7-8 and TRBJ2-1; D gene unclear. From germline, CDR1 is SGHVS and CDR2 FQNEAQ. CDR3 length equals 13 residues. V lost 2 bases and J 4 bases, leaving 6 bases between the germline ends. The CDR3 nucleotides are TGTGCCAGCAGCTTACGGTTGTACAATGAGCAGTTCTTC. Its translation: CASSLRLYNEQFF.

The chain employs TRBV4-1 and TRBJ1-1; 8 bases map to TRBD1. The germline CDR1 and CDR2 sequences are MGHRA and YSYEKL. The CDR3 length is 17 residues. Trimming took 4 bases from V and 4 from J; bases not matched to a gene: 14. The CDR3 reads CASSPYVLGTGGTEAFF. The CDR3 DNA reads as TGCGCCAGCAGCCCCTATGTATTGGGGACAGGAGGCACTGAAGCTTTCTTT.

V and J are TRBV27 and TRBJ2-7, with 7 bases that match TRBD2. The CDR3 runs 15 residues. Germline V gene lookup returns CDR1 MNHEY and CDR2 SMNVEV (reference sequence). Germline trimming cut 2 bases from V and 2 bases from J; bases unmatched to any gene: 6. Here the CDR3 reads CASSLRSGTTYEQYV. The CDR3 DNA sequence: TGTGCCAGCAGTTTAAGGAGCGGGACTACCTACGAGCAGTACGTC.

V gene TRBV7-7 combines with J gene TRBJ2-6; possibly TRBD1 for D (6 bases). The length of the CDR3 is 15 residues. Trimming removed 5 bases at V and 1 base at J, with 9 bases between. Germline CDR1 SSHAT, CDR2 FNYEAQ (reference sequence). The DNA for the CDR3 is TGTGCCAGCAGCCCCGACAGGTCTGGGGCCAACGTCCTGACTTTC. Translation: CASSPDRSGANVLTF.

The chain combines TRBV6-4 with TRBJ2-1, with TRBD2 identical over 7 bases. The CDR3 contains 15 residues. The junction had 9 bases not matched to a gene; V was cut back by 4 bases and J by 6 bases. CDR1 is MRHNA, CDR2 SNTAGT, per germline. The CDR3: CASSVTGGGSNEQFF. In nucleotides, the CDR3 is TGTGCCAGCAGTGTTACGGGAGGCGGGTCCAATGAGCAGTTCTTC.

The chain combines TRBV5-8 with TRBJ1-5, with D possibly being TRBD1 (6 bases). CDR3 length: 18 amino acids. Trimming removed 0 bases at V and 9 bases at J, with 25 bases between. Germline V lookup: CDR1 SGHTS, CDR2 YDEGEE. The CDR3 region is CASSLEVDSGTLLTPQHF. CDR3 in DNA: TGTGCCAGCAGCTTGGAGGTTGATTCCGGGACATTGTTAACGCCCCAGCATTTT.

The chain joins TRBV3-1 (or the pseudogene TRBV3-2) to TRBJ1-4, with 9 bases identical to TRBD1. V dropped 2 bases and J dropped 0; count of bases not matched to a gene: 4. Per the germline V gene, CDR1 is LGHDT and CDR2 is YNNKEL (reference sequence). The length of the CDR3 is 17 residues. CDR3 coding DNA: TGTGCCAGCAGCCAAAACAGGGGGCCTTCAACTAATGAAAAACTGTTTTTT. Translation gives CASSQNRGPSTNEKLFF.

The chain is built from TRBV7-2 and TRBJ1-4; possibly TRBD1 for D (5 bases). Germline loops: CDR1 SGHTA, CDR2 FQGNSA. The CDR3 totals 15 residues. V gave up 3 bases and J gave up 4 bases, with 12 bases separating them. The CDR3 bases are TGTGCCAGCAGCTTTAATGGGGGGATTAATGAAAAACTGTTTTTT. Amino acids: CASSFNGGINEKLFF.

V is TRBV18 and J is TRBJ1-1, with 9 bases identical to TRBD1. The CDR3 contains 14 residues. V gave up 1 base and J gave up 5 bases; unmatched junction bases: 2. CDR1 is KGHSH, CDR2 LQKENI, per germline. The CDR3 DNA reads as TGTGCCAGCTCACCACTTGGACAGGGGACTGAAGCTTTCTTT. Encoded protein: CASSPLGQGTEAFF.

The gene calls are TRBV3-1 (or the pseudogene TRBV3-2) and TRBJ1-2, with a tentative D call TRBD1 (6 bases). V lost 4 bases and J 7 bases, leaving 13 bases between the germline ends. The CDR3 spans 13 residues. Germline lookup yields CDR1 LGHDT and CDR2 YNNKEL (reference sequence). This CDR3 reads CASSLRQAAGYTF. CDR3 DNA sequence: TGTGCCAGCAGCCTCCGACAGGCTGCTGGCTACACCTTC.

The rearrangement uses TRBV11-3 and TRBJ2-5, with D uncertain. The germline gives CDR1 SGHNT, CDR2 YENEEA. The V end lost 0 bases, the J end lost 2 bases, and 19 bases lay between the germline ends. This CDR3 is 18 amino acids long. The CDR3 protein is CASSLDPHFQQKQETQYF. In DNA, the CDR3 is TGTGCCAGCAGCTTAGATCCCCACTTTCAACAGAAACAAGAGACCCAGTACTTC.

V is TRBV5-1 and J is TRBJ2-7; D is possibly TRBD1 (6 bases). The CDR3 spans 12 residues. Trimming shortened V by 3 bases and J by 5 bases, and 9 bases separated the two germline ends. Germline CDR1 reads SGHRS; CDR2 reads YFSETQ. The CDR3 nucleotides are TGCGCCAGCAGCTCCAACAGGGACGAGCAGTACTTC. Translation gives CASSSNRDEQYF. The full variable domain, with the rest looked up from reference TRBV5-1 and TRBJ2-7, is KAGVTQTPRYLIKTRGQQVTLSCSPISGHRSVSWYQQTPGQGLQFLFEYFSETQRNKGNFPGRFSGRQFSNSRSEMNVSTLELGDSALYLCASSSNRDEQYFGPGTRLTVT.

V usage is TRBV19 and J usage is TRBJ1-4; D is uncertain. Germline V lookup: CDR1 LNHDA, CDR2 SQIVND (reference sequence). Trimming pared 5 bases from V and 0 bases from J, leaving 10 bases between. The CDR3 runs 15 residues. CDR3 loop: CASSFGLPTNEKLFF. The CDR3 DNA sequence: TGTGCCAGTAGTTTTGGACTCCCAACTAATGAAAAACTGTTTTTT.

The chain uses TRBV2 and TRBJ1-1, with no clear D. Per germline, CDR1 SNHLY and CDR2 FYNNEI. V was clipped by 6 bases and J by 2 bases, with 13 bases between them. This CDR3 is 14 amino acids long. Written as DNA, the CDR3 is TGTGCCAGCAGCCCACAGCGGGGAAACACTGAAGCTTTCTTT. Its protein product is CASSPQRGNTEAFF.